A single sample gave rise to the 27 T cell receptor beta chains below, sequenced in a study of cytotoxic CD8 clonotypes in ibrutinib-treated CLL. TCRdb's table, derived via immunoSEQ multiplex PCR, lists solely in-frame clones and lacks some. The sample has some 150,000 clones, 70% to 85% seen once; the top ten hold roughly a quarter. The sequences come from PBMCs, collected after 12 months of ibrutinib treatment. The origin of the receptors is a human donor with chronic lymphocytic leukemia.

V is TRBV28 and J is TRBJ1-3; 8 bases are a match to TRBD1. The V segment lost 5 bases and the J segment 0 bases; nucleotides outside the gene matches: 6. This CDR3 region has 16 residues. Germline V gives CDR1 MDHEN, CDR2 SYDVKM. The CDR3 coding sequence is TGTGCCAGCAGTCCCCCGGACAGGGACTCTGGAAACACCATATATTTT. Protein sequence: CASSPPDRDSGNTIYF.

V and J are TRBV5-6 and TRBJ1-5; a possible D gene is TRBD1 (6 bases). The V gene's germline CDR1 is SGHDT and CDR2 YYEEEE. The CDR3 length is 12 residues. Trimming removed 4 bases at V and 6 bases at J, with 8 bases between. The CDR3 bases are TGTGCCAGCAGCGAACAGGGTCAGCCCCAGCATTTT. It codes for CASSEQGQPQHF. The entire variable domain, with the rest obtained from reference TRBV5-6 and TRBJ1-5, is as follows: DAGVTQSPTHLIKTRGQQVTLRCSPKSGHDTVSWYQQALGQGPQFIFQYYEEEERQRGNFPDRFSGHQFPNYSSELNVNALLLGDSALYLCASSEQGQPQHFGDGTRLSIL.

The chain carries TRBV11-2 and TRBJ1-3; TRBD1 agrees at 7 bases. J lost 4 bases, V lost 1 base, and 10 bases had no gene match. Germline V gene data show CDR1 as SGHAT and CDR2 as FQNNGV. CDR3 length: 17 amino acids. In DNA, the CDR3 is TGTGCCAGCAGCTTAGTTCTCAATAGACAGGGAGGAAACACCATATATTTT. It codes for CASSLVLNRQGGNTIYF.

The chain is built from TRBV9 and TRBJ2-7; D is unclear. The CDR3 contains 15 residues. V was clipped by 2 bases and J by 2 bases, with 14 bases between them. From germline, CDR1 is SGDLS and CDR2 YYNGEE. This CDR3 is CASSVRVENAYEQYF. DNA of the CDR3: TGTGCCAGCAGCGTCCGAGTGGAGAACGCCTACGAGCAGTACTTC.

This chain links TRBV19 with TRBJ2-1; 7 bases match TRBD1. With V trimmed by 6 bases and J by 10 bases, 9 bases remained unmatched. Germline CDR1 is LNHDA and CDR2 is SQIVND (reference sequence). This CDR3 contains 13 residues. CDR3 nucleotides: TGTGCCAGTAGATCGACAGGGCGCACAGAGCAGTTCTTC. Its protein product is CASRSTGRTEQFF.

J is TRBJ2-7 and V is TRBV4-3, with 11 bases fitting TRBD1. Germline V gene lookup returns CDR1 LGHNA and CDR2 YSLEER. The length of the CDR3 is 17 residues. The J segment lost 4 bases and the V segment lost 0 bases, leaving 8 bases of the junction unmatched. The CDR3 loop reads CASSQDLGDRGIYEQYF. CDR3 nucleotide sequence: TGCGCCAGCAGCCAAGATCTAGGGGACAGGGGGATATACGAGCAGTACTTC.

This clone was observed a few times. The chain's CDR3 is CASSAEKGNYGYTF. In nucleotides, the CDR3 is TGTGCCAGCAGTGCCGAAAAGGGTAACTATGGCTACACCTTC. The V call is TRBV2, the J call TRBJ1-2; D unclear. Germline V gene sequence: CDR1 SNHLY, CDR2 FYNNEI. The CDR3 covers 14 residues. Trimming shortened V by 4 bases and J by 1 base, and 10 bases separated the two germline ends.

The J gene is TRBJ2-3, the V gene TRBV2; D is undetermined. The V end was cut by 3 bases, the J end by 6 bases, with 13 bases between. Looked up from germline, CDR1 is SNHLY and CDR2 is FYNNEI. The CDR3 length is 14 residues. The CDR3 bases are TGTGCCAGCAGTGATAACGGGTATCCGGATACGCAGTATTTT. Encoded protein: CASSDNGYPDTQYF.

V usage is TRBV7-9 and J usage is TRBJ1-4, with 7 nucleotides matching TRBD1. The CDR3 runs 14 residues. Unmatched junction bases numbered 7, after V lost 5 bases and J lost 7 bases. Germline-derived CDR1 and CDR2 are SEHNR and FQNEAQ (reference sequence). The chain's CDR3 is CASSGPTGFEKLFF. For the CDR3, the DNA is TGTGCCAGCAGCGGCCCGACAGGGTTTGAAAAACTGTTTTTT.

This clone was recorded at least ten times. V is TRBV10-3 and J is TRBJ1-4; D is undetermined. Germline V CDR1 and CDR2: ENHRY, SYGVKD. The V end lost 4 bases, the J end lost 5 bases, and 8 bases lay between the germline ends. The CDR3 totals 13 residues. CDR3 loop: CAISGGGNEKLFF. The CDR3 nucleotides read TGTGCCATCAGTGGTGGAGGGAATGAAAAACTGTTTTTT.

The chain combines TRBV4-1 with TRBJ2-3; TRBD2 might be the D (6 bases). V was clipped by 4 bases and J by 6 bases, with 14 bases between them. From germline, CDR1 is MGHRA and CDR2 YSYEKL. The CDR3 consists of 14 residues. CDR3 loop: CASSRGDLRDTQYF. The CDR3 DNA reads TGCGCCAGCAGCCGCGGGGACTTAAGGGATACGCAGTATTTT.

This rearrangement joins TRBV7-2 to TRBJ2-7; the D is unclear. Trimming stripped 0 bases from V and 0 bases from J, with 12 bases between. The CDR3 is made up of 16 amino acids. CDR1 SGHTA and CDR2 FQGNSA come from the germline V gene. CDR3 DNA: TGTGCCAGCAGCTTAGCGGTTACCGAATACTCCTACGAGCAGTACTTC. It yields the protein CASSLAVTEYSYEQYF.

This chain joins TRBV7-9 and TRBJ2-1, with 8 nucleotides matching TRBD1. This CDR3 has 16 amino acids. V was clipped by 6 bases and J by 2 bases; unmatched bases: 9. Germline V gene sequence: CDR1 SEHNR, CDR2 FQNEAQ (reference sequence). CDR3 sequence reads: CASRRPGQDTYNEQFF. CDR3 in DNA: TGTGCCAGCAGACGACCGGGACAGGACACCTACAATGAGCAGTTCTTC.

J is TRBJ2-6 and V is TRBV2; D gene unclear. The CDR3 has 15 amino acids. Per the germline V gene, CDR1 is SNHLY and CDR2 is FYNNEI. Trimming pared 6 bases from V and 1 base from J, leaving 10 bases between. CDR3 sequence reads: CASSVQKSGANVLTF. In nucleotides, the CDR3 is TGTGCCAGCAGCGTACAGAAATCTGGGGCCAACGTCCTGACTTTC.

The chain joins TRBV9 to TRBJ2-3; 7 bases agree with TRBD2. J gave up 1 base and V 6 bases, and 8 bases lay outside the gene matches. The CDR3 runs to 15 residues. From germline, CDR1 is SGDLS and CDR2 YYNGEE. The CDR3 DNA reads TGTGCCAGCACCGACAGCGGGGCTCGCACAGATACGCAGTATTTT. Protein: CASTDSGARTDTQYF.

The chain joins TRBV28 to TRBJ2-1; TRBD2 agrees at 8 bases. V gave up 6 bases and J gave up 6 bases; unmatched junction bases: 4. Germline CDR1 reads MDHEN; CDR2 reads SYDVKM. The CDR3 consists of 13 residues. CDR3 bases: TGTGCCAGCAGGTGGAGCGGGGGCAATGAGCAGTTCTTC. It specifies CASRWSGGNEQFF.

The rearrangement links TRBV5-1 to TRBJ2-7, with a possible D match to TRBD1 (5 bases). The V gene lost 0 bases and the J gene lost 4 bases, with 20 bases spanning the gap. CDR1 is SGHRS and CDR2 is YFSETQ in the germline V gene. This CDR3 contains 17 residues. CDR3 DNA sequence: TGCGCCAGCAGCTTGGGTAGTGTCCAGGGCAGTGTTTACGAGCAGTACTTC. It specifies CASSLGSVQGSVYEQYF.

V usage is TRBV30 and J usage is TRBJ2-4; no reliable D call. CDR1 and CDR2 from the germline V gene are GTSNPN and SVGIG (reference sequence). Trimming removed 2 bases at V and 1 base at J, with 6 bases between. CDR3 length equals 13 residues. The chain's CDR3 is CAWSRVAKNIQYF. The CDR3 DNA follows: TGTGCCTGGAGTAGGGTGGCCAAAAACATTCAGTACTTC.

As DNA, the CDR3 is TGCGCCAGCAGGGGACTCTCTGGGGCCAACGTCCTGACTTTC. This gives the protein CASRGLSGANVLTF. The rearrangement links TRBV5-1 to TRBJ2-6; tentative D call: TRBD2 (6 bases). This CDR3 is built from 14 residues. The V and J ends lost 5 bases and 0 bases respectively, with 6 bases between them. Germline V gives CDR1 SGHRS, CDR2 YFSETQ.

The chain carries TRBV27 and TRBJ2-7; 9 bases fit TRBD1. With V trimmed by 5 bases and J by 5 bases, 7 bases remained unmatched. CDR1 and CDR2 from the germline V gene are MNHEY and SMNVEV (reference sequence). The CDR3 runs to 14 residues. The CDR3 is CASSLGGTGNEQYF. DNA for the CDR3: TGTGCCAGCAGTCTTGGGGGGACAGGGAACGAGCAGTACTTC.

The V and J genes are TRBV30 and TRBJ2-7; 10 bases agree with TRBD1. With 0 bases clipped from V and 5 bases from J, the junction kept 7 bases outside the gene matches. CDR1 is GTSNPN, CDR2 SVGIG, per germline (reference sequence). This CDR3 is built from 15 residues. The CDR3 region has the DNA TGTGCCTGGAGTGTACTCCGGGACAGGGGCCACGAGCAGTACTTC. It translates to CAWSVLRDRGHEQYF.

The CDR3 DNA is TGTGCCAGCCTTAGCGGGAGCAGGGAGCAGTTCTTC. This codes for CASLSGSREQFF. This chain links TRBV6-5 with TRBJ2-1; 9 positions agree with TRBD2. V gave up 8 bases and J gave up 10 bases; unmatched junction bases: 6. This CDR3 comprises 12 residues. The V gene's germline CDR1 is MNHEY and CDR2 SVGAGI.

Concerning this clone itself: A much larger clone differs by one base, so this may be a read error. The chain couples TRBV4-2 to TRBJ2-5; D is uncertain. The V and J ends lost 6 bases and 5 bases respectively, with 4 bases between them. Germline V gives CDR1 LGHNA, CDR2 YNFKEQ. This CDR3 is 10 amino acids long. The CDR3 DNA is TGTGCCAGCAGTCGGGAGACCCAGTACTTC. Translation gives CASSRETQYF.

The chain couples TRBV6-1 to TRBJ2-5; TRBD1 is a possible D gene (6 bases). Germline CDR1 is MNHNS and CDR2 is SASEGT. Trimming took off 3 bases at V and 5 bases at J, with 19 bases between the two ends. This CDR3 has 16 amino acids. CDR3 loop: CASSDVRGRTSETQYF. CDR3 nucleotide sequence: TGTGCCAGCAGTGATGTCAGGGGAAGGACCTCTGAGACCCAGTACTTC.

This clone was seen once. This rearrangement joins TRBV18 to TRBJ1-5, with 7 bases aligning to TRBD1. J was trimmed by 3 bases and V by 3 bases; bases with no gene match: 17. CDR3 length: 19 residues. Germline V lookup: CDR1 KGHSH, CDR2 LQKENI. CDR3 region: CASSPFASQGDLLNQPQHF. The CDR3 DNA is TGTGCCAGCTCACCGTTTGCCTCCCAGGGGGACCTTCTCAATCAGCCCCAGCATTTT.

The chain carries TRBV5-5 and TRBJ2-7, with no clear D. The CDR3 contains 12 residues. Germline V gives CDR1 SGHKS, CDR2 YYEKEE (reference sequence). V was trimmed by 5 bases and J by 2 bases, leaving 8 bases between them. The CDR3 DNA reads as TGTGCCAGCAGGGCGTCAGCCTACGAGCAGTACTTC. Translating it yields CASRASAYEQYF. Together with reference TRBV5-5 and TRBJ2-7, the CDR3 gives the full variable domain: DAGVTQSPTHLIKTRGQQVTLRCSPISGHKSVSWYQQVLGQGPQFIFQYYEKEERGRGNFPDRFSARQFPNYSSELNVNALLLGDSALYLCASRASAYEQYFGPGTRLTVT.

The rearrangement joins TRBV5-1 to TRBJ2-2; D is tentatively TRBD1 or TRBD2 (5 bases each). This CDR3 has 16 residues. V dropped 4 bases and J dropped 3 bases, with 16 bases sitting between them. Germline assignment: CDR1 SGHRS and CDR2 YFSETQ. For the CDR3, the DNA is TGCGCCAGCAGCGTGTGGGGACGGGGAGACACCGGGGAGCTGTTTTTT. Translating it yields CASSVWGRGDTGELFF.